The T cell receptor beta chain under discussion was sequenced for a study of T cells in Graves' hyperthyroidism and ophthalmopathy. Using RNA transcripts as the source, TCR beta CDR3 regions were amplified. The HTBI primer set served for first-round RT-PCR of the TCR CDR3. A single record per CDR3 protein comes from TCRdb applying MiXCR to the multiplex PCR reads. The table has hundreds of thousands of distinct CDR3 sequences, more than 15% seen once. Ten or more counts support this clonotype. CDR3 length: 15 amino acids. The V end lost 2 bases, the J end lost 0 bases, and 11 bases lay between the germline ends. Germline V gives CDR1 DFQATT, CDR2 SNEGSKA (reference sequence).

The source is a woman under 30 with Graves' hyperthyroidism. The chain joins TRBV20-1 to TRBJ1-5; D is undetermined. Sample: blood. In nucleotides, the CDR3 is TGCAGTGCTAGACCTAGCTGGATTAGCAATCAGCCCCAGCATTTT. This translates into CSARPSWISNQPQHF.